The text below deals with one T cell receptor beta chain. Its antigen is unidentified. The record originates from a study of PD-1 blockade in classical Hodgkin lymphoma. Study conclusions and caveats: Reports indicated that newly diagnosed patients had lower baseline TCR diversity than healthy donors did. Why the repertoires differ is still unclear, perhaps disease activity or prior therapy.

Each patient experienced a relapse that followed autologous stem cell transplantation, and brentuximab vedotin exposure varied. CDR3 length: 18 residues. V trimming: 4 bases; J trimming: 0 bases; junction bases outside the gene matches: 12. The germline V gene has CDR1 LNHDA and CDR2 SQIVND (reference sequence). Method: immunoSEQ multiplex PCR; TCRdb's copy keeps in-frame clones and lacks some. The table has roughly 96,000 clones, approximately 89% seen once. Specimen: peripheral blood mononuclear cells (PBMCs), collected before the second cycle of nivolumab. V gene TRBV19 combines with J gene TRBJ2-1, with 7 bases lining up with TRBD2. The TCR originated in a human donor with classical Hodgkin lymphoma. The CDR3 region is CASSSSGIAGFSYNEQFF. In nucleotides, the CDR3 is TGTGCCAGTAGTAGTTCTGGCATAGCGGGCTTCTCCTACAATGAGCAGTTCTTC.